The 30 T cell receptor beta chains listed next were all sequenced from one sample in a study of vaccination effects on CD4 cells after COVID-19. Antigens for these TCRs are unknown. Sequencing in the ViraFEST assay came after antigen-specific CD4+ T cells had been expanded with viral peptide pools, which were used to stimulate PBMC. When around nine days of culture had elapsed, CD4+ T cells were isolated. As their vaccination, participants received two doses of either BNT162b2 or mRNA-1273. Measured with immunoSEQ multiplex PCR; TCRdb has only the in-frame clones, and not every one. The sample holds about 46,000 clones, around 74% seen once. Material: CD4+ T cells from PBMCs cultured with HCoV-OC43 spike peptides, obtained after COVID-19 vaccination. The subset here: HCoV-OC43 spike overlapping peptide pool stimulation. These receptors came from a human donor who received a COVID-19 vaccine.

The CDR3 region is CASSPQQGGTKNPEAFF. For the CDR3, the DNA is TGTGCCAGCAGTCCCCAGCAGGGTGGGACCAAAAATCCGGAAGCTTTCTTT. The genes are TRBV27 and TRBJ1-1; tentative D call: TRBD1 (5 bases). CDR3 length equals 17 residues. Germline assignment: CDR1 MNHEY and CDR2 SMNVEV (reference sequence). V dropped 5 bases and J dropped 8 bases, with 27 bases sitting between them.

The chain has TRBV7-9 and TRBJ2-1, with 9 bases matching TRBD2. V shed 5 bases and J 2 bases; nucleotides not matched to a gene: 7. Germline-derived CDR1 and CDR2 are SEHNR and FQNEAQ (reference sequence). CDR3 size: 16 residues. The CDR3 nucleotides are TGTGCCAGCAGCCATCTGCTAGCGGGGACCTACAATGAGCAGTTCTTC. Residues: CASSHLLAGTYNEQFF.

This clone was seen only a few times. The chain couples TRBV2 to TRBJ1-2; 7 nucleotides agree with TRBD1. The germline CDR1 and CDR2 sequences are SNHLY and FYNNEI. V gave up 6 bases and J gave up 1 base; unmatched junction bases: 11. This CDR3 spans 16 amino acids. CDR3: CASRADRLTVNYGYTF. The CDR3 DNA reads TGTGCCAGCAGGGCGGACAGGTTAACCGTTAACTATGGCTACACCTTC.

There are a few counts of this clone. The J gene is TRBJ1-2, the V gene TRBV5-6; D not resolved. Looked up from germline, CDR1 is SGHDT and CDR2 is YYEEEE. The CDR3 is 15 residues long. Trimming took off 4 bases at V and 6 bases at J, with 19 bases between the two ends. As DNA, the CDR3 is TGTGCCAGCAGCCTACCGGCCCGGGGAACGGATGGCTACACCTTC. Its protein product is CASSLPARGTDGYTF. The full variable domain, in which reference TRBV5-6 and TRBJ1-2 provide the parts outside the CDR3, is DAGVTQSPTHLIKTRGQQVTLRCSPKSGHDTVSWYQQALGQGPQFIFQYYEEEERQRGNFPDRFSGHQFPNYSSELNVNALLLGDSALYLCASSLPARGTDGYTFGSGTRLTVV.

This chain connects TRBV12-3 or TRBV12-4 to TRBJ2-1; 8 bases match TRBD2. The CDR3 covers 13 residues. V dropped 7 bases and J dropped 12; count of bases not matched to a gene: 11. Here the CDR3 DNA reads TGTGCCAGCAACCAAGCGGGAGTTTCGTGGCAGTTCTTC. It translates to CASNQAGVSWQFF.

The genes are TRBV24-1 and TRBJ2-1; no firm D call. The CDR3 extends over 15 amino acids. CDR1 is KGHDR and CDR2 is SFDVKD in the germline V gene. The V end was cut by 9 bases, the J end by 0 bases, with 14 bases between. CDR3 DNA sequence: TGTGCCACCTCTAGGGTAGGGAACTCCTACAATGAGCAGTTCTTC. Protein: CATSRVGNSYNEQFF.

The sample holds a few counts of this clone. This CDR3 is CASGRDSNSPLHF. The CDR3 DNA follows: TGTGCTAGTGGGCGTGACAGTAATTCACCCCTCCACTTT. V usage is TRBV12-5 and J usage is TRBJ1-6, with a tentative D call TRBD1 (5 bases). Germline values: CDR1 LGHNT, CDR2 FRNRAP. V was trimmed by 6 bases and J by 6 bases, leaving 9 bases between them. The CDR3 extends over 13 amino acids.

A few counts support this clone. V gene TRBV5-1 combines with J gene TRBJ1-6; 8 nucleotides match TRBD1. Germline V gene data show CDR1 as SGHRS and CDR2 as YFSETQ. The CDR3 contains 15 residues. Unmatched junction bases numbered 6, after V lost 0 bases and J lost 10 bases. The CDR3 region has the DNA TGCGCCAGCAGCTTGGGGACAGGGCAACCCTCACCCCTCCACTTT. The encoded protein is CASSLGTGQPSPLHF.

This clone was found a few times. The genes are TRBV18 and TRBJ1-4; the D is unclear. This CDR3 spans 13 amino acids. Trimming removed 0 bases from V and 15 bases from J, with 14 bases in between. Germline CDR1 and CDR2: KGHSH and LQKENI. This CDR3 reads CASSPPMVTRLFF. In DNA, the CDR3 is TGTGCCAGCTCACCACCGATGGTTACACGGTTGTTTTTT.

V is TRBV3-1 (or the pseudogene TRBV3-2) and J is TRBJ2-5, with a weak D call TRBD2 (5 bases). V dropped 0 bases and J dropped 5 bases, with 10 bases sitting between them. CDR1 is LGHDT, CDR2 YNNKEL, per germline (reference sequence). The CDR3 spans 14 residues. The CDR3 nucleotides read TGTGCCAGCAGCCAAGATCCAAGGAGGGAGACCCAGTACTTC. Its translation: CASSQDPRRETQYF.

The chain is built from TRBV18 and TRBJ1-6, with D hard to call. Germline V lookup: CDR1 KGHSH, CDR2 LQKENI. The CDR3 is made up of 16 amino acids. Trimming took 2 bases from V and 0 from J, leaving 8 bases between them. The chain's CDR3 is CASSPSGSSYNSPLHF. The CDR3, as DNA: TGTGCCAGCTCACCATCGGGGAGCTCCTATAATTCACCCCTCCACTTT.

This clone has a handful of counts. The gene calls are TRBV21-1 and TRBJ2-1; TRBD2 was called by the table and not checked on the DNA. TRBV21-1 is assigned pseudogene status. The CDR3 has 17 amino acids. CDR3 in amino acids: CASSKETTREGRDEQFF. The CDR3 DNA reads as TGTGCCAGCAGCAAAGAGACAACGCGGGAGGGACGCGATGAGCAGTTCTTC.

The chain is built from TRBV9 and TRBJ1-1; 7 bases align to TRBD1. The V segment lost 2 bases and the J segment 0 bases; nucleotides outside the gene matches: 4. CDR1 and CDR2 (germline): SGDLS, YYNGEE. This CDR3 is 15 amino acids long. DNA of the CDR3: TGTGCCAGCAGCGTGGCGGGACAGATGAACACTGAAGCTTTCTTT. Protein: CASSVAGQMNTEAFF.

The V gene is TRBV5-6, the J gene TRBJ1-2; TRBD1 is a possible D gene (6 bases). V was shortened by 3 bases and J by 8 bases, with 17 bases between the two germline ends. The CDR3 length is 14 residues. Germline V gene sequence: CDR1 SGHDT, CDR2 YYEEEE. The CDR3 spells CASSYGGPMEGYTF. In DNA form, the CDR3 reads TGTGCCAGCAGCTACGGGGGGCCTATGGAGGGCTACACCTTC.

This clone has more than one count but fewer than ten. The chain links TRBV5-1 to TRBJ2-3, with 8 bases aligning to TRBD2. Trimming removed 4 bases from V and 2 bases from J; junction bases left unmatched: 9. The CDR3 totals 16 residues. Germline-derived CDR1 and CDR2 are SGHRS and YFSETQ. DNA for the CDR3: TGCGCCAGCAGCGAATACGGACTAGCCGACACAGATACGCAGTATTTT. This encodes CASSEYGLADTDTQYF.

This chain uses TRBV5-1 with TRBJ1-3; unclear D gene. The germline gives CDR1 SGHRS, CDR2 YFSETQ. This CDR3 is 16 amino acids long. Between the trimmed V and J ends, which lost 0 bases and 0 bases, there was a span of 10 bases. In DNA, the CDR3 is TGCGCCAGCAGCTTGGGATACAGAGCCTCTGGAAACACCATATATTTT. The encoded protein is CASSLGYRASGNTIYF.

The chain couples TRBV12-5 to TRBJ1-2; D is possibly TRBD1 (6 bases). The CDR3 spans 18 residues. From germline, CDR1 is LGHNT and CDR2 FRNRAP. V was clipped by 0 bases and J by 7 bases, with 24 bases between them. The CDR3 protein is CASGLVLSTGYYDRGYTF. In DNA, the CDR3 is TGTGCTAGTGGTTTGGTGCTTTCTACAGGGTATTACGACCGTGGCTACACCTTC.

The chain recombines TRBV4-1 with TRBJ2-7; 7 bases are a match to TRBD2. This CDR3 is built from 17 residues. J was trimmed by 2 bases and V by 4 bases; bases with no gene match: 14. The germline gives CDR1 MGHRA, CDR2 YSYEKL. As DNA, the CDR3 is TGCGCCAGCAGCCGCAACCTCCTTGGCGGGGGAACCTACGAGCAGTACTTC. This translates into CASSRNLLGGGTYEQYF.

The chain couples TRBV15 to TRBJ2-3; D ambiguous. The V and J ends lost 0 bases and 2 bases respectively, with 9 bases between them. Germline V CDR1 and CDR2: LNHNV, YYDKDF (reference sequence). This CDR3 region has 15 residues. The CDR3 sequence: CATSRDYYATDTQYF. The CDR3 bases are TGTGCCACCAGCAGAGACTACTATGCCACAGATACGCAGTATTTT.

The rearrangement links TRBV7-8 to TRBJ2-3, with unresolved D. V was trimmed by 5 bases and J by 4 bases, leaving 7 bases between them. Per the germline V gene, CDR1 is SGHVS and CDR2 is FQNEAQ. The CDR3 totals 12 residues. The CDR3: CASSGRSDTQYF. CDR3 sequence (DNA): TGTGCCAGCAGCGGGCGGTCAGATACGCAGTATTTT.

The V call is TRBV6-5, the J call TRBJ2-7; D unclear. This CDR3 has 13 residues. Germline V lookup: CDR1 MNHEY, CDR2 SVGAGI. V dropped 6 bases and J dropped 5 bases, with 14 bases sitting between them. The CDR3 DNA is TGTGCCAGCAGCCCCGTGTCCGGACACGAGCAGTACTTC. It encodes CASSPVSGHEQYF.

This sequence joins TRBV21-1 and TRBJ2-2; the listed D gene, TRBD1, was not tested against the DNA. TRBV21-1 is a listed pseudogene. The CDR3 covers 18 residues. For the CDR3, the DNA is TGTGCCAGCAGCAAAGCGCACAGGGGGCAAGAGAACACCGGGGAGCTGTTTTTT. It codes for CASSKAHRGQENTGELFF.

The chain uses TRBV6-5 and TRBJ1-1; possible D gene TRBD1, 5 bases. CDR1 and CDR2 from the germline V gene are MNHEY and SVGAGI. The CDR3 has 13 amino acids. V gave up 6 bases and J gave up 11 bases, with 19 bases separating them. The CDR3 coding sequence is TGTGCCAGCAGGAGACTTAAAGACAGCCGGGCTTTCTTT. This gives the protein CASRRLKDSRAFF.

This clone was counted between two and nine times. The chain uses TRBV5-6 and TRBJ2-1; 9 positions agree with TRBD2. The germline CDR1 and CDR2 sequences are SGHDT and YYEEEE. After removal of 4 bases from V and 11 bases from J, the junction contained 4 bases not matched to a gene. The CDR3 consists of 12 residues. The CDR3 region is CASSPASGKQFF. CDR3 sequence (DNA): TGTGCCAGCAGCCCGGCTAGCGGGAAGCAGTTCTTC.

The chain links TRBV2 to TRBJ2-2, with 7 bases matching TRBD1. Germline CDR1 is SNHLY and CDR2 is FYNNEI. This CDR3 spans 15 amino acids. The trim removed 5 bases at V and 0 bases at J, leaving 3 bases unmatched. Here the CDR3 DNA reads TGTGCCAGCAGTCAGGACAGGACGAACACCGGGGAGCTGTTTTTT. Translated, it gives CASSQDRTNTGELFF.

The rearrangement links TRBV5-5 to TRBJ2-7; TRBD2 aligns across 7 bases. The germline V gene encodes CDR1 SGHKS and CDR2 YYEKEE (reference sequence). There are 16 residues in the CDR3. After removal of 0 bases from V and 1 base from J, the junction contained 7 bases not matched to a gene. The CDR3 protein is CASSLGPGLTSYEQYF. DNA of the CDR3: TGTGCCAGCAGCTTGGGCCCGGGACTAACGTCCTACGAGCAGTACTTC.

The rearrangement links TRBV5-4 to TRBJ1-1; TRBD1 might be the D (5 bases). Germline assignment: CDR1 SGHNT and CDR2 YYREEE (reference sequence). CDR3 length: 13 residues. With 6 bases removed from V and 2 bases from J, the gap between germline ends came to 11 bases. As DNA, the CDR3 is TGTGCCAGCAAAAGTGACAGAAACACTGAAGCTTTCTTT. Protein sequence: CASKSDRNTEAFF. Using reference TRBV5-4 and TRBJ1-1 for the parts outside the CDR3, the full variable domain is ETGVTQSPTHLIKTRGQQVTLRCSSQSGHNTVSWYQQALGQGPQFIFQYYREEENGRGNFPPRFSGLQFPNYSSELNVNALELDDSALYLCASKSDRNTEAFFGQGTRLTVV.

The gene calls are TRBV5-6 and TRBJ1-2, with a tentative D call TRBD1 (6 bases). The V end was cut by 4 bases, the J end by 1 base, with 8 bases between. The CDR3 is 13 residues long. CDR1 SGHDT and CDR2 YYEEEE come from the germline V gene. The CDR3 here is CASSRGGNYGYTF. The CDR3 DNA reads as TGTGCCAGCAGCCGAGGGGGTAACTATGGCTACACCTTC. The complete variable domain, with remaining parts taken from reference TRBV5-6 and TRBJ1-2, reads DAGVTQSPTHLIKTRGQQVTLRCSPKSGHDTVSWYQQALGQGPQFIFQYYEEEERQRGNFPDRFSGHQFPNYSSELNVNALLLGDSALYLCASSRGGNYGYTFGSGTRLTVV.

This clone was seen a handful of times. The genes are TRBV6-6 and TRBJ1-3; D ambiguous. This CDR3 has 16 amino acids. V lost 2 bases and J 4 bases, leaving 15 bases between the germline ends. CDR1 is MNHNY, CDR2 SVGAGI, per germline (reference sequence). Written as DNA, the CDR3 is TGTGCCAGCAGTTACAAACAGTCGAGTGTCGGAAACACCATATATTTT. It translates to CASSYKQSSVGNTIYF.

The chain couples TRBV25-1 to TRBJ2-4, with D tentatively TRBD1 (6 bases). With 0 bases removed from V and 4 bases from J, the gap between germline ends came to 10 bases. CDR1 MGHDK and CDR2 SYGVNS come from the germline V gene. The CDR3 loop spans 15 amino acids. CDR3 residues: CASSEYLQGKNIQYF. As DNA, the CDR3 is TGTGCCAGCAGTGAATACCTTCAGGGGAAAAACATTCAGTACTTC.